The clone carrying this T cell receptor beta chain was seen repeatedly, ten times or more. J was trimmed by 1 base and V by 5 bases; bases with no gene match: 6. This CDR3 contains 15 residues. TCRdb processed the reads anew with MiXCR; each CDR3 protein has one entry. This sample yields more than 200,000 distinct CDR3 sequences, of which over 8% are seen a single time; approximately 16% belongs to the top ten. This specimen belongs to a study of T cell repertoires in cytomegalovirus infection. About the research overall: TCR beta signatures that were public indicated CMV infection and matching HLA type.

The chain is built from TRBV12-3 or TRBV12-4 and TRBJ1-1; 8 bases line up with TRBD1. This clonotype was obtained from a human donor in good health (CMV status not recorded). Some clones in this sample may be carry-over from other donors' samples. The sample consisted of PBMCs. CDR3 DNA sequence: TGTGCCAGCAGTCGTGGGACAGGAAAGAACACTGAAGCTTTCTTT. It specifies CASSRGTGKNTEAFF.